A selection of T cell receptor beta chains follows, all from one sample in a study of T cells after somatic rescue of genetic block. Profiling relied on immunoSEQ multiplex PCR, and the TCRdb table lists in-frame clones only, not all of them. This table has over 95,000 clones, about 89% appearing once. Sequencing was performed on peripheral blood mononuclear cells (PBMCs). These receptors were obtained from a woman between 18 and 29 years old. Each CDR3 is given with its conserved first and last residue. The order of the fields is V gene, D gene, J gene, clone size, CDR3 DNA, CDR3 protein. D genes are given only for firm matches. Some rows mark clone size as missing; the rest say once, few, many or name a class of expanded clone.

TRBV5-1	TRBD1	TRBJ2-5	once	TGCGCCAGCAGCAAAACAGGGGCGCCGACCCAAGAGACCCAGTACTTC	CASSKTGAPTQETQYF
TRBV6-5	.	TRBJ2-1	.	TGTGCCAGCAGCTGGGTGGGCGAGCAGTTCTTC	CASSWVGEQFF
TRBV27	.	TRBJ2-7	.	TGTGCCAGCAGTTTAGGGGAGGTGGGCGAGCAGTACTTC	CASSLGEVGEQYF
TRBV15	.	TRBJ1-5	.	TGTGCCACCAGCAGAGTCACGGGGGCGGCCAATCAGCCCCAGCATTTT	CATSRVTGAANQPQHF
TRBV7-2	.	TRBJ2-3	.	TGTGCCAGCAGCCCCACCCCGGGCCCAGATACGCAGTATTTT	CASSPTPGPDTQYF
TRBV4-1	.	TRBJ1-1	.	TGCGCCAGCGGGTCGGGGTGGGCTGAAGCTTTCTTT	CASGSGWAEAFF
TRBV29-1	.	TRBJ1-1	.	TGCAGCGTTAATCGGAACACTGAAGCTTTCTTT	CSVNRNTEAFF
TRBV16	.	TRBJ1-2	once	TGTGCCAGCAGCCAATCGTTGGACTATGGCTACACCTTC	CASSQSLDYGYTF
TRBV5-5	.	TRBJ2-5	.	TGTGCCAGCAGCAGCGGACACCAAGAGACCCAGTACTTC	CASSSGHQETQYF
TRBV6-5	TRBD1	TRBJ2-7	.	TGTGCCAGCAGTTCCGGGACAGACTACGAGCAGTACTTC	CASSSGTDYEQYF
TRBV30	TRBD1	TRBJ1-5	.	TGTGCCTGGAGTCCAGTGGGGACAGGGTGGAATCAGCCCCAGCATTTT	CAWSPVGTGWNQPQHF
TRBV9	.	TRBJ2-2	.	TGTGCCAGCAGCCCAGCGGGTCCCACCGGGGAGCTGTTTTTT	CASSPAGPTGELFF
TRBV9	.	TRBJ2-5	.	TGTGCCAGCAGCCCCTCCGGAGAGACCCAGTACTTC	CASSPSGETQYF
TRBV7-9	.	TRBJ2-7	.	TGTGCCAGCAGCCAGGGGACGGACTACGAGCAGTACTTC	CASSQGTDYEQYF
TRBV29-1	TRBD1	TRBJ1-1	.	TGCAGCGTTGTGACAGGGGGCTGGAACACTGAAGCTTTCTTT	CSVVTGGWNTEAFF
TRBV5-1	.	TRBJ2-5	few	TGCGCCAGCAGCTTGGAAGAGACCCAGTACTTC	CASSLEETQYF
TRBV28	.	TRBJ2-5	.	TGTGCCAGCAGTTCTGGGTCCTCCCCGGCTGAGACCCAGTACTTC	CASSSGSSPAETQYF
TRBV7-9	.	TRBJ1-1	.	TGTGCCAGCAGCTTTTCCGAATTTAACACTGAAGCTTTCTTT	CASSFSEFNTEAFF
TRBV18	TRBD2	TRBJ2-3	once	TGTGCCAGCTCCCCGCTAGCGGGGGGGAACACAGATACGCAGTATTTT	CASSPLAGGNTDTQYF
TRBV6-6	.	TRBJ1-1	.	TGTGCCAGCAGTGCGGAGGTACCCACTGAAGCTTTCTTT	CASSAEVPTEAFF
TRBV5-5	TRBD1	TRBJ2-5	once	TGTGCCAGCAGCTCGATGACAGGGCAAGAGACCCAGTACTTC	CASSSMTGQETQYF
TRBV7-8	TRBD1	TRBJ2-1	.	TGTGCCAGCAGCTTCATGGACAGGGGGCAATACAATGAGCAGTTCTTC	CASSFMDRGQYNEQFF
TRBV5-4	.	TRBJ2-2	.	TGTGCCAGCAGCGGGACCGAGGGCACCGGGGAGCTGTTTTTT	CASSGTEGTGELFF
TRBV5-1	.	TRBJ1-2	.	TGCGCCAGCAGCTTGGACATCTATGGCTACACCTTC	CASSLDIYGYTF
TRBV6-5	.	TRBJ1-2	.	TGTGCCAGCAGTTACGGATCGGGGAACTATGGCTACACCTTC	CASSYGSGNYGYTF